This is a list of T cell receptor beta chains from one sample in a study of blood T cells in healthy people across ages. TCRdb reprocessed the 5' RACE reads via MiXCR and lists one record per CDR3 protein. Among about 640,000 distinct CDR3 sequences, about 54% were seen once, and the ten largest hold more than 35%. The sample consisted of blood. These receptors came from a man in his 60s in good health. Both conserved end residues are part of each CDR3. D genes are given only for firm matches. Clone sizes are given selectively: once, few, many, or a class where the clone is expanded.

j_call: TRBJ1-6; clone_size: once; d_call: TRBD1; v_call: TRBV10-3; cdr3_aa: CVISGLDRGTTSPLHF; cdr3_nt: TGTGTCATCAGTGGACTGGACAGGGGAACTACTTCACCCCTCCACTTT
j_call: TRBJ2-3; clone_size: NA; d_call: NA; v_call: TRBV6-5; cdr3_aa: CASSSGRRDTDTQYF; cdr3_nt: TGTGCCAGCAGTTCCGGGAGAAGAGACACAGATACGCAGTATTTT
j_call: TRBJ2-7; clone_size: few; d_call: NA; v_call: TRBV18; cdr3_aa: CASSYGPRGDEQYF; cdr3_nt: TGTGCCAGCTCTTATGGTCCCAGGGGCGACGAGCAGTACTTC
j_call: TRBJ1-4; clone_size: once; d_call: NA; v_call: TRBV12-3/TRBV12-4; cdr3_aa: CASSQRAATNEKLFF; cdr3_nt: TGTGCCAGCAGCCAGCGGGCAGCAACTAATGAAAAACTGTTTTTT
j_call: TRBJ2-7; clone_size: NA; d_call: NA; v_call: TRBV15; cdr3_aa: CATLNYRDKSYEQYF; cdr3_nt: TGTGCCACCCTAAATTACCGGGACAAATCCTACGAGCAGTACTTC
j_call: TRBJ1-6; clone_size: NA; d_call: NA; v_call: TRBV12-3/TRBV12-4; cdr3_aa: CASRTGRNSPLHF; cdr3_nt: TGTGCCAGCAGGACGGGGAGGAATTCACCCCTCCACTTT
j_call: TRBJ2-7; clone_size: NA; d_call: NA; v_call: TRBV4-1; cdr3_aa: CASSRTPLAYEQYF; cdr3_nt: TGCGCCAGCAGCCGAACCCCCCTGGCCTACGAGCAGTACTTC
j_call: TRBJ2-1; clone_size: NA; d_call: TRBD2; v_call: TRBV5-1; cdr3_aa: CASSLGTSGLNEQFF; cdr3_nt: TGCGCCAGCAGCTTAGGGACTAGCGGACTCAATGAGCAGTTCTTC
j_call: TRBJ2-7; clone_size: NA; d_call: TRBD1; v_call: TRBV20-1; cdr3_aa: CSASQDRGSSYEQYF; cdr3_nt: TGCAGTGCTAGCCAAGACAGGGGCAGCTCCTACGAGCAGTACTTC
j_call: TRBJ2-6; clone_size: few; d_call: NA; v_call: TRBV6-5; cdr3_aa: CASSYSGAGANVLTF; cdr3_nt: TGTGCCAGCAGTTACTCGGGAGCTGGGGCCAACGTCCTGACTTTC
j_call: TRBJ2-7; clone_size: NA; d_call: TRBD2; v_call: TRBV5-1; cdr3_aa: CASSESGGLPYEQYF; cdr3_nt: TGCGCCAGCAGCGAAAGCGGGGGCCTACCCTACGAGCAGTACTTC
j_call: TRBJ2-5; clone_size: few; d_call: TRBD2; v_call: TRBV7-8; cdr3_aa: CASSLGATSGARETQYF; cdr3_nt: TGTGCCAGCAGCTTAGGGGCGACTAGCGGGGCCCGGGAGACCCAGTACTTC
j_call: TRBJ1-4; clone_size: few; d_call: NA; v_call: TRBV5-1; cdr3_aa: CASMGESNEKLFF; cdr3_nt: TGCGCCAGCATGGGGGAATCTAATGAAAAACTGTTTTTT
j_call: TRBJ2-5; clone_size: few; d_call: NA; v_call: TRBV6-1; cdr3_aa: CASSEAILGETQYF; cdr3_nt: TGTGCCAGCAGTGAAGCCATCCTGGGAGAGACCCAGTACTTC
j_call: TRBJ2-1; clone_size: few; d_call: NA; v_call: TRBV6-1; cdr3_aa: CASSEEAGWREQFF; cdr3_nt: TGTGCCAGCAGTGAAGAGGCGGGGTGGCGGGAGCAGTTCTTC
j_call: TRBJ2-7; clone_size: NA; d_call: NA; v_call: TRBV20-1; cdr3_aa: CSARDSKSSYEQYF; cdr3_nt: TGCAGTGCTAGGGACAGTAAAAGCTCCTACGAGCAGTACTTC
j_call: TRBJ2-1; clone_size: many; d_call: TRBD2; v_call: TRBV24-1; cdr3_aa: CATSDPVAGGSWDEQFF; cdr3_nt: TGTGCCACCAGTGATCCAGTAGCGGGGGGGTCTTGGGATGAGCAGTTCTTC